The 30 T cell receptor beta chains reported below all come from one sample, sequenced in a study of CD8 T cells in ankylosing spondylitis. Overall study results and limits: The study identified a TCR beta motif of fewer than 10 highly homologous variants that appeared characteristic of ankylosing spondylitis blood.

For these TCRs, the target antigens are not known. TCRdb independently ran MiXCR on the 5' RACE reads; one entry per CDR3 protein. The sample has hundreds of thousands of distinct CDR3 sequences; about an eighth are singletons. The sample was blood, either unsorted or a sorted T cell fraction (not recorded which). Every receptor here comes from a male donor with ankylosing spondylitis.

The chain uses TRBV3-1 and TRBJ2-5, with TRBD2 matching 13 bases. The CDR3 length is 15 residues. V was clipped by 4 bases and J by 6 bases; unmatched bases: 5. In germline, CDR1 is LGHDT, CDR2 YNNKEL (reference sequence). The CDR3 region is CASSPGLAGAKTQYF. As DNA, the CDR3 is TGTGCCAGCAGCCCAGGACTAGCGGGAGCTAAGACCCAGTACTTC.

This clonotype was picked up a small number of times. This sequence joins TRBV3-1 and TRBJ1-4, with a possible D match to TRBD1 (6 bases). The germline V gene encodes CDR1 LGHDT and CDR2 YNNKEL (reference sequence). V dropped 1 base and J dropped 4 bases, with 7 bases sitting between them. The length of the CDR3 is 14 residues. CDR3 amino acids: CASSQGTVNEKLFF. CDR3 DNA: TGTGCCAGCAGCCAAGGGACAGTTAATGAAAAACTGTTTTTT.

This clonotype was seen more than once but under ten times. This sequence joins TRBV5-1 and TRBJ2-3; 12 positions match TRBD1. The germline gives CDR1 SGHRS, CDR2 YFSETQ. CDR3 length: 16 amino acids. With V trimmed by 6 bases and J by 0 bases, 5 bases remained unmatched. The CDR3 reads CASMSGQGASTDTQYF. The CDR3 coding sequence is TGCGCCAGCATGTCGGGACAGGGGGCTAGCACAGATACGCAGTATTTT.

This clonotype has just a few counts. The chain carries TRBV29-1 and TRBJ2-1, with D maybe TRBD2 (6 bases). Germline V gene lookup returns CDR1 SQVTM and CDR2 ANQGSEA. Trimming removed 3 bases at V and 4 bases at J, with 13 bases between. The CDR3 consists of 14 residues. CDR3 sequence (DNA): TGCAGCGTTGACGCCCCGGGACTGTACAATGAGCAGTTCTTC. This codes for CSVDAPGLYNEQFF.

This clonotype was observed many times. The chain combines TRBV29-1 with TRBJ2-2, with TRBD1 matching over 7 bases. From germline, CDR1 is SQVTM and CDR2 ANQGSEA. The V gene end was trimmed by 7 bases and the J gene end by 5 bases; junction bases not matched to a gene: 10. The CDR3 contains 14 residues. CDR3 bases: TGCAGCGGAACGAGACAGGGCGGAACCGGGGAGCTGTTTTTT. Encoded protein: CSGTRQGGTGELFF.

The chain carries TRBV20-1 and TRBJ2-7; 7 bases fit TRBD2. V gave up 6 bases and J gave up 2 bases; unmatched junction bases: 13. Germline values: CDR1 DFQATT, CDR2 SNEGSKA (reference sequence). This CDR3 has 15 amino acids. This CDR3 is CSANQGAGTTYEQYF. The CDR3, as DNA: TGCAGTGCAAATCAGGGAGCGGGAACGACCTACGAGCAGTACTTC.

This clonotype was detected only a few times. This chain uses TRBV10-3 with TRBJ2-1; no clear D gene. V was pared by 3 bases and J by 6 bases, with 12 bases between. CDR3 length equals 14 residues. CDR1 ENHRY and CDR2 SYGVKD come from the germline V gene. CDR3 in DNA: TGTGCCATCAGTGATCACGGTAGCTTCAATGAGCAGTTCTTC. It yields the protein CAISDHGSFNEQFF.

CDR3 nucleotide sequence: TGCAGTGCCCGAGGGTTTGGGAGGACAGATACGCAGTATTTT. Protein: CSARGFGRTDTQYF. The chain carries TRBV20-1 and TRBJ2-3; D is possibly TRBD2 (6 bases). The CDR3 has 14 amino acids. V gave up 6 bases and J gave up 3 bases, with 16 bases separating them. Germline V CDR1 and CDR2: DFQATT, SNEGSKA (reference sequence).

This clonotype was detected only a few times. The chain employs TRBV7-7 and TRBJ2-2, with TRBD1 matching over 9 bases. Looked up from germline, CDR1 is SSHAT and CDR2 is FNYEAQ (reference sequence). The CDR3 has 16 residues. The ends lost 1 base at V and 7 bases at J; junction bases unmatched: 7. CDR3: CASSLVSTGGIGELFF. CDR3 in DNA: TGTGCCAGCAGCTTAGTGTCGACAGGGGGTATCGGGGAGCTGTTTTTT. Full variable domain (remainder filled in from reference TRBV7-7 and TRBJ2-2): GAGVSQSPRYKVTKRGQDVTLRCDPISSHATLYWYQQALGQGPEFLTYFNYEAQPDKSGLPSDRFSAERPEGSISTLTIQRTEQRDSAMYRCASSLVSTGGIGELFFGEGSRLTVL.

This clonotype was counted between two and nine times. The rearrangement joins TRBV24-1 to TRBJ1-1; 7 bases agree with TRBD1. Germline V CDR1 and CDR2: KGHDR, SFDVKD. V was pared by 4 bases and J by 5 bases, with 6 bases of the junction left unmatched. This CDR3 has 14 amino acids. The CDR3 sequence: CATSDAGTVTEAFF. DNA for the CDR3: TGTGCCACCAGTGACGCCGGGACAGTGACTGAAGCTTTCTTT.

In this sample, this clonotype turned up a few times. The chain couples TRBV5-1 to TRBJ1-1, with D maybe TRBD1 (5 bases). CDR1 and CDR2 from the germline V gene are SGHRS and YFSETQ. The V end was cut by 2 bases, the J end by 3 bases, with 11 bases between. The CDR3 spans 14 residues. CDR3 nucleotides: TGCGCCAGCAGCTTATTAGGGGTGGACACTGAAGCTTTCTTT. Protein sequence: CASSLLGVDTEAFF.

The CDR3 DNA reads TGTGCCAGCAGTTTTTTGGTTCGAGGGCGGGGGCAGCAGTTCTTC. It yields the protein CASSFLVRGRGQQFF. This chain uses TRBV12-3 or TRBV12-4 with TRBJ2-1, with D perhaps TRBD2 (7 bases). The CDR3 spans 15 residues. The germline V and J ends were trimmed by 3 bases and 11 bases, with 20 bases remaining between them.

This chain joins TRBV27 and TRBJ1-3; no definite D call. Trimming took 8 bases from V and 0 from J, leaving 17 bases between them. This CDR3 region has 16 residues. Per the germline V gene, CDR1 is MNHEY and CDR2 is SMNVEV (reference sequence). The CDR3 loop reads CASSKAGSYSGNTIYF. As DNA, the CDR3 is TGTGCCAGCTCGAAGGCGGGGTCCTACTCTGGAAACACCATATATTTT.

This chain joins TRBV24-1 and TRBJ2-5; 9 bases align to TRBD2. Germline V CDR1 and CDR2: KGHDR, SFDVKD. The CDR3 totals 15 residues. The V gene end was trimmed by 4 bases and the J gene end by 4 bases; junction bases not matched to a gene: 6. As DNA, the CDR3 is TGTGCCACCAGTGAACGCGGGACTAGCCGAGAGACCCAGTACTTC. Translation gives CATSERGTSRETQYF.

This clonotype came up a few times. The chain links TRBV20-1 to TRBJ2-1; D might be TRBD1 (6 bases). CDR1 and CDR2 from the germline V gene are DFQATT and SNEGSKA (reference sequence). The CDR3 has 12 residues. V lost 8 bases, J lost 5 bases, and 13 bases lay in between. The CDR3: CSLGGINNEQFF. In DNA, the CDR3 is TGCAGTCTAGGGGGTATAAACAATGAGCAGTTCTTC.

This chain connects TRBV20-1 to TRBJ2-1; TRBD2 aligns across 8 bases. Germline assignment: CDR1 DFQATT and CDR2 SNEGSKA (reference sequence). The V and J ends lost 2 bases and 4 bases, in that order; junction bases with no gene match: 10. The CDR3 loop spans 16 amino acids. The CDR3 spells CSARPMTSDPYNEQFF. DNA for the CDR3: TGCAGTGCTAGACCTATGACTAGCGACCCATACAATGAGCAGTTCTTC.

This rearrangement joins TRBV12-3 or TRBV12-4 to TRBJ2-2, with 7 bases aligning to TRBD2. V was clipped by 11 bases and J by 0 bases; unmatched bases: 3. CDR3 size: 13 residues. CDR3 amino acids: CALGRTNTGELFF. CDR3 nucleotide sequence: TGTGCCCTCGGGAGGACGAACACCGGGGAGCTGTTTTTT.

The chain employs TRBV24-1 and TRBJ1-1; TRBD1 agrees at 8 bases. The junction had 2 bases not matched to a gene; V was cut back by 4 bases and J by 2 bases. Germline V gives CDR1 KGHDR, CDR2 SFDVKD. The CDR3 spans 14 residues. The CDR3 DNA reads TGTGCCACCAGTGAGGGACAGGTAAACACTGAAGCTTTCTTT. This gives the protein CATSEGQVNTEAFF.

This clonotype has just a few counts. This chain uses TRBV6-2 or TRBV6-3 with TRBJ2-7; 9 nucleotides match TRBD2. V lost 5 bases to trimming and J lost 4 bases; unmatched junction nucleotides: 15. CDR1 MNHEY and CDR2 SVGEGT come from the germline V gene. This CDR3 has 17 residues. CDR3: CASSPPIWREGHYEQYF. The CDR3 DNA is TGTGCCAGCAGTCCCCCCATATGGCGGGAGGGCCATTACGAGCAGTACTTC.

This clonotype occurred many times. V and J are TRBV10-3 and TRBJ1-5, with D unresolved. V gave up 2 bases and J gave up 9 bases, with 11 bases separating them. The CDR3 sequence is 13 residues long. Germline CDR1 reads ENHRY; CDR2 reads SYGVKD. The DNA for the CDR3 is TGTGCCATCAGTGAGGGGCCAGCGGGGCCCCAGCATTTT. This gives the protein CAISEGPAGPQHF.

At least ten counts were recorded for this clonotype. The V and J genes are TRBV12-3 or TRBV12-4 and TRBJ2-3, with TRBD1 identical over 8 bases. The V gene end was trimmed by 3 bases and the J gene end by 5 bases; junction bases not matched to a gene: 7. This CDR3 has 15 amino acids. The CDR3 DNA reads TGTGCCAGCAGTTTCCGCCAGGGGGCTGGAGATACGCAGTATTTT. Amino acids: CASSFRQGAGDTQYF.

The chain joins TRBV20-1 to TRBJ2-7; 12 positions match TRBD2. This CDR3 is 18 amino acids long. V shed 5 bases, J shed 3 bases, and the junction held 17 bases outside the gene matches. Germline-derived CDR1 and CDR2 are DFQATT and SNEGSKA (reference sequence). CDR3 sequence: CSASKERTSGTEGYEQYF. The CDR3 region has the DNA TGCAGTGCTTCCAAAGAGCGGACTAGCGGGACCGAGGGCTACGAGCAGTACTTC.

This clonotype was counted between two and nine times. In DNA form, the CDR3 reads TGTGCCACCGAGAACGTGCGCACCCGTGGGACGCAGTATTTT. It is translated as CATENVRTRGTQYF. The chain combines TRBV28 with TRBJ2-3, with D hard to call. The V end lost 10 bases, the J end lost 9 bases, and 23 bases lay between the germline ends. This CDR3 is built from 14 residues. Germline CDR1 and CDR2: MDHEN and SYDVKM.

This clonotype was seen many times. The chain joins TRBV5-1 to TRBJ2-3; D possibly corresponds to TRBD1 (6 bases). Deletions cut 0 bases from V and 0 bases from J, with 8 bases between. The germline V gene encodes CDR1 SGHRS and CDR2 YFSETQ. The CDR3 length is 15 residues. The CDR3 DNA follows: TGCGCCAGCAGCTTGGAGGGACATAGCACAGATACGCAGTATTTT. Its translation is CASSLEGHSTDTQYF.

V and J are TRBV4-1 and TRBJ1-5; the D gene is possibly TRBD1 (5 bases). Germline assignment: CDR1 MGHRA and CDR2 YSYEKL. The CDR3 extends over 15 amino acids. V lost 0 bases to trimming and J lost 4 bases, with 10 bases between them. The CDR3 is CASSQEGLSNQPQHF. CDR3 in DNA: TGCGCCAGCAGCCAAGAGGGGCTGAGTAATCAGCCCCAGCATTTT.

The chain recombines TRBV14 with TRBJ1-3; D is unclear. The V end was cut by 4 bases, the J end by 2 bases, with 12 bases between. The V gene's germline CDR1 is SGHDN and CDR2 FVKESK. There are 15 residues in the CDR3. CDR3 region: CASSPPSAAGNTIYF. In DNA form, the CDR3 reads TGTGCCAGCAGCCCACCCTCGGCTGCTGGAAACACCATATATTTT.

The table lists this clonotype with a few counts. V gene TRBV12-3 or TRBV12-4 combines with J gene TRBJ2-1; D not certain. Trimming stripped 2 bases from V and 12 bases from J, with 11 bases between. The CDR3 is made up of 12 amino acids. In DNA form, the CDR3 reads TGTGCCAGCAGTTTAAGCTCAATGTTGCAGTTCTTC. Translation: CASSLSSMLQFF.

This clonotype was observed a handful of times. The chain recombines TRBV3-1 with TRBJ1-1, with 7 positions matching TRBD1. V was pared by 4 bases and J by 0 bases, with 8 bases of the junction left unmatched. The CDR3 has 16 amino acids. CDR1 LGHDT and CDR2 YNNKEL come from the germline V gene (reference sequence). The CDR3 protein is CASSRDRDIMNTEAFF. The CDR3 nucleotides read TGTGCCAGCAGCCGAGACAGGGATATCATGAACACTGAAGCTTTCTTT.

This clonotype was detected only a few times. The chain links TRBV4-2 to TRBJ2-5; the match to TRBD2 covers 15 bases. The J segment lost 2 bases and the V segment lost 1 base, leaving 2 bases of the junction unmatched. The CDR3 runs 17 residues. CDR1 and CDR2 (germline): LGHNA, YNFKEQ. The CDR3 loop reads CASSQVGLAGGQETQYF. The CDR3, as DNA: TGTGCCAGCAGCCAAGTAGGACTAGCGGGAGGGCAAGAGACCCAGTACTTC.

This clonotype was detected many times. V usage is TRBV7-9 and J usage is TRBJ2-1; TRBD2 agrees at 7 bases. The germline CDR1 and CDR2 sequences are SEHNR and FQNEAQ (reference sequence). This CDR3 is 15 amino acids long. The V and J ends lost 4 bases and 7 bases, in that order; junction bases with no gene match: 10. The CDR3 loop reads CASSWEASGKNEQFF. CDR3 sequence (DNA): TGTGCCAGCAGCTGGGAGGCTAGCGGAAAGAATGAGCAGTTCTTC.